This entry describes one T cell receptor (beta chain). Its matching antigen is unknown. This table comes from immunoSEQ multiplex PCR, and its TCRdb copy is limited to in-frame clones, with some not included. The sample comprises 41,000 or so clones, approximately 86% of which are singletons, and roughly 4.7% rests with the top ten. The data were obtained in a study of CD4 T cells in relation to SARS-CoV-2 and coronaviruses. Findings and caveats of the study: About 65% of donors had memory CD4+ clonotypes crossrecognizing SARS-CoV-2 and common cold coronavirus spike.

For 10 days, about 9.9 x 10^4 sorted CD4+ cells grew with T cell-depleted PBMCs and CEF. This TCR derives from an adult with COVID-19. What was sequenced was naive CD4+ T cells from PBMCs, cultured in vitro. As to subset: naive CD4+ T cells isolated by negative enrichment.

This CDR3 reads CASSERGGGTNSPLHF. CDR3 sequence (DNA): TGTGCCAGTAGCGAACGGGGGGGCGGAACGAACTCACCCCTCCACTTT. The gene calls are TRBV19 and TRBJ1-6; D possibly corresponds to TRBD1 (6 bases). From germline, CDR1 is LNHDA and CDR2 SQIVND (reference sequence). This CDR3 is 16 amino acids long. Trimming took 6 bases from V and 10 from J, leaving 22 bases between them.